The rows below give T cell receptor beta chains drawn from one sample of a study of T cell repertoires in ileal Crohn's disease. The table came from immunoSEQ multiplex PCR; TCRdb's copy has only in-frame clones and leaves some out. The sample contains about 18,000 clones, 76% of which appear only once. What was sequenced was ileal tissue. These receptor sequences come from an adult with Crohn's disease. The CDR3 runs from the conserved cysteine through the conserved F or W. D genes are given only for firm matches. Not all rows give a size; the values are once, few, many and, for expanded clones, a class.

j_call v_call d_call clone_size cdr3_nt cdr3_aa
TRBJ1-1 TRBV11-2 TRBD1 NA TGTGCCAGCAGCTTAGTCACGGGGACAGGGAACATTGAAGCTTTCTTT CASSLVTGTGNIEAFF
TRBJ2-3 TRBV7-9 NA NA TGTGCCAGCACCCCCCCGCGGGGGCAAGAAGATACGCAGTATTTT CASTPPRGQEDTQYF
TRBJ1-1 TRBV6-5 NA NA TGTGCCAGCACGAAGCTAGGACAGTCGAACACTGAAGCTTTCTTT CASTKLGQSNTEAFF
TRBJ1-6 TRBV4-2 TRBD1 NA TGTGCCAGCAGCCAAGAATCCACAGGGGAAGGTAATTCACCCCTCCACTTT CASSQESTGEGNSPLHF
TRBJ2-7 TRBV28 NA NA TGTGCCAGCAGTTTTTCCCTATCAGGGCCCTCCTACGAGCAGTACTTC CASSFSLSGPSYEQYF
TRBJ2-3 TRBV7-3 NA NA TGTGCCAGCAGCCAGAACGCCGGGAGCACAGATACGCAGTATTTT CASSQNAGSTDTQYF
TRBJ2-2 TRBV6-6 TRBD1 NA TGTGCCAGCAGTTACACAGGGGCCGGGGAGCTGTTTTTT CASSYTGAGELFF
TRBJ1-5 TRBV7-2 NA NA TGTGCCAGCAGCTTAGGGGTAAATCAGCCCCAGCATTTT CASSLGVNQPQHF
TRBJ1-1 TRBV7-9 NA NA TGTGCCAGCAGCTTAGGGGGGCTGGGGACTGAAGCTTTCTTT CASSLGGLGTEAFF
TRBJ1-5 TRBV5-5 NA few TGTGCCAGCAGCTTGGGGAGTCCTTATAGCAATCAGCCCCAGCATTTT CASSLGSPYSNQPQHF
TRBJ2-5 TRBV5-1 NA NA TGCGCCAGCAGCTTCCTAGGCTATGGGACCCAGTACTTC CASSFLGYGTQYF
TRBJ1-5 TRBV5-1 NA NA TGCGCCAGCAGCTTGGGGGCAGGGAATAGCAATCAGCCCCAGCATTTT CASSLGAGNSNQPQHF
TRBJ2-7 TRBV7-8 TRBD1 NA TGTGCCAGCAGCTACGCACAGGGGGAATACGAGCAGTACTTC CASSYAQGEYEQYF
TRBJ2-1 TRBV14 NA NA TGTGCCAGCAGCCCCACTGGGGGGGAGCAGTTCTTC CASSPTGGEQFF
TRBJ2-3 TRBV10-3 TRBD2 NA TGTGCCATCAGTGACCTACTAGCGGGAGGCACAGATACGCAGTATTTT CAISDLLAGGTDTQYF
TRBJ1-5 TRBV2 NA NA TGTGCCAGCAGTGAAGCTGCCAATCAGCCCCAGCATTTT CASSEAANQPQHF
TRBJ2-1 TRBV28 TRBD2 NA TGTGCCAGCAGTACAGGCGGGAGGGTCGATGAGCAGTTCTTC CASSTGGRVDEQFF
TRBJ2-5 TRBV7-3 NA NA TGTGCCCGACCTACCCCCCGGGAGACCCAGTACTTC CARPTPRETQYF
TRBJ2-3 TRBV28 TRBD1 NA TGTGCCAGCAGCACACCGGGACAGGGGTACACAGATACGCAGTATTTT CASSTPGQGYTDTQYF
TRBJ2-3 TRBV5-4 NA NA TGTGCCAGCAGACACAGGGTCACAGATACGCAGTATTTT CASRHRVTDTQYF
TRBJ1-2 TRBV18 TRBD1 NA TGTGCCAGCTCAGCCGAGACAGGGGCGGACTATGGCTACACCTTC CASSAETGADYGYTF
TRBJ2-5 TRBV5-1 TRBD1 once TGCGCCAGCAGCCGGGACAGCTCCCAAGAGACCCAGTACTTC CASSRDSSQETQYF
TRBJ1-2 TRBV12-2 NA few TGTGCAAGTCGCCTGAACTATGGCTACACCTTC CASRLNYGYTF
TRBJ2-3 TRBV25-1 NA few TGTGCCAGCCGGAACCGGGACACCAACCTTAGCACAGATACGCAGTATTTT CASRNRDTNLSTDTQYF
TRBJ2-7 TRBV5-1 NA NA TGCGCCAGCAGCTTGGGGGACGGCCCCTACGAGCAGTACTTC CASSLGDGPYEQYF
TRBJ1-2 TRBV29-1 TRBD1 NA TGCAGCGCTCAGGGGGACGACTATGGCTACACCTTC CSAQGDDYGYTF
TRBJ1-1 TRBV28 TRBD1 NA TGTGCCAGCAGTTCCCTGGACAGGGCGGCTTTCTTT CASSSLDRAAFF
TRBJ1-4 TRBV9 NA NA TGTGCCAGCAGCCTCCGAGCTGGGGTGGGAACTAATGAAAAACTGTTTTTT CASSLRAGVGTNEKLFF
TRBJ2-3 TRBV7-3 TRBD2 NA TGTGCCAGCAGCTTAAGCGGTACTAGCGGACACACAGATACGCAGTATTTT CASSLSGTSGHTDTQYF
TRBJ2-7 TRBV6-5 TRBD2 NA TGTGCCAGCAGGACTAGCGGGGACAACGAGCAGTACTTC CASRTSGDNEQYF
TRBJ2-7 TRBV5-1 TRBD2 NA TGCGCCAGCAGCTTGGCCGTAGCGGGGCGCTACGAGCAGTACTTC CASSLAVAGRYEQYF
TRBJ2-7 TRBV2 TRBD1 NA TGTGCCAGCAGTGACCCCGGACAGGGCTCTTACGAGCAGTACTTC CASSDPGQGSYEQYF
TRBJ2-7 TRBV23-1 TRBD2 once TGCGCCAGCAGTCCCCCACCCAGAGCGGGGGAATGCTACGAGCAGTACTTC CASSPPPRAGECYEQYF
TRBJ2-3 TRBV7-8 TRBD1 few TGTGCCAGCAGCTTAGTTCCTAGGGACAGCGATACGCAGTATTTT CASSLVPRDSDTQYF
TRBJ2-3 TRBV6-4 TRBD1 NA TGTGCCAGCAGTGACCAACCAGGGGGCGCAGATACGCAGTATTTT CASSDQPGGADTQYF
TRBJ1-4 TRBV28 NA NA TGTGCCAGCAGTTCGGGCACGAATGAAAAACTGTTTTTT CASSSGTNEKLFF
TRBJ2-7 TRBV11-1 TRBD1 NA TGTGCCAGCAGCTTAGAAAGGGGGCAAAGCTCCTACGAGCAGTACTTC CASSLERGQSSYEQYF
TRBJ2-2 TRBV5-6 TRBD2 NA TGTGCCAGCAGGTTCCGGACTAGCGGGGAACCGGGGGAGCTGTTTTTT CASRFRTSGEPGELFF
TRBJ1-1 TRBV5-1 TRBD1 NA TGCGCCAGCAGTTTGGGGACAGGGTTGAACACTGAAGCTTTCTTT CASSLGTGLNTEAFF
TRBJ2-6 TRBV27 NA NA TGTGCCAGTAGGGTGGCCGGGGCCAACGTCCTGACTTTC CASRVAGANVLTF
TRBJ2-4 TRBV2 TRBD2 NA TGTGCCAGCAGTGCGGGACGTGGACTAGCGGGCGCCAAAAACATTCAGTACTTC CASSAGRGLAGAKNIQYF
TRBJ2-3 TRBV5-4 TRBD2 NA TGTGCCAGCAGCTCCAAACTAGCGGGGAGCACAGATACGCAGTATTTT CASSSKLAGSTDTQYF
TRBJ1-2 TRBV5-5 NA few TGTGCCAGCAGCTGGGACGGACCCTATGGCTACACCTTC CASSWDGPYGYTF
TRBJ2-3 TRBV19 NA NA TGTGCCAGTACCAACGAGGGGGCAGATACGCAGTATTTT CASTNEGADTQYF
TRBJ2-1 TRBV29-1 TRBD2 NA TGCAGCGTTGAATTGACTAGCGGGCAAAAATACAATGAGCAGTTCTTC CSVELTSGQKYNEQFF
TRBJ2-5 TRBV18 TRBD1 NA TGTGCCAGCTCCCGTGCAGGGGGCGGGACCCAGTACTTC CASSRAGGGTQYF
TRBJ2-6 TRBV21-1 NA NA TGTGCCAGCAGCAAGGCCCCGTGCGGGGCCAACGTCCTGACTTTC CASSKAPCGANVLTF
TRBJ1-6 TRBV2 NA NA TGTGCCAGCAGTTTCGACGGAGATAATTCACCCCTCCACTTT CASSFDGDNSPLHF
TRBJ2-1 TRBV10-3 NA NA TGTGCCATCAGTGACCCCGGGAATCCTCAGTTCTTC CAISDPGNPQFF
TRBJ1-1 TRBV5-1 NA NA TGCGCCAGCAGCTTCCAGGGGTTGGGCACTGAAGCTTTCTTT CASSFQGLGTEAFF
TRBJ1-2 TRBV6-6 NA NA TGTGCCAGCAGTCGGACCTCGGGGGGCTACACCTTC CASSRTSGGYTF
TRBJ1-3 TRBV4-1 NA NA TGCGCCAGCAGCCAAGAAAGGGGATACTCTGGAAACACCATATATTTT CASSQERGYSGNTIYF
TRBJ1-1 TRBV6-5 TRBD1 NA TGTGCCAGCAGTAGATCATCCGGGACAGGGGCTGAAGCTTTCTTT CASSRSSGTGAEAFF
TRBJ2-5 TRBV11-2 NA NA TGTGCCAGCAGCCTGACCGACATGGGTGAGACCCAGTACTTC CASSLTDMGETQYF
TRBJ2-7 TRBV6-1 TRBD2 NA TGTGCCAGCAGCTCTAGCGGGAGCATCTACGAGCAGTACTTC CASSSSGSIYEQYF